This record concerns one TCR beta chain sequence. Its antigen remains unknown. The sample is drawn from a study of identifying expanded T cells in peripheral blood. Germline V lookup: CDR1 SGDLS, CDR2 YYNGEE. V lost 0 bases, J lost 5 bases, and 11 bases lay in between. There are 15 residues in the CDR3. During the collection period, no donor immune events like infections were recorded. Profiled with immunoSEQ multiplex PCR; TCRdb holds only in-frame clones, not every one. Altogether about 130,000 clones are present, less than 90% being singletons, with the ten largest covering 7.5% to 8.5%. Study-wide results and limits: Differentially abundant clones: 0.95 to 1.5 between replicates, about 17 at two to three weeks, 19 to 20 at four. Clone count variance between two-week samples rose with total template count.

The specimen was blood. The clonotype originates from a person aged 18 to 70 in good health. V gene TRBV9 combines with J gene TRBJ2-2; D not resolved. The CDR3 bases are TGTGCCAGCAGCGTAGAATCCAGGCAGACCGGGGAGCTGTTTTTT. Residues: CASSVESRQTGELFF.